Presented here are 28 T cell receptor beta chains from one specimen sequenced in a study of control samples from healthy donors and cancer patients. This table comes from immunoSEQ multiplex PCR, and its TCRdb copy is limited to in-frame clones, with some not included. The sample records about 110,000 clones, just over 90% being singletons. Sequenced: blood. The source is a woman aged 18-35 years in good health.

This chain links TRBV19 with TRBJ2-4; TRBD2 aligns across 10 bases. CDR3 length: 16 residues. The germline gives CDR1 LNHDA, CDR2 SQIVND (reference sequence). Unmatched junction bases numbered 7, after V lost 1 base and J lost 7 bases. This CDR3 is CASSIGAGGRFNIQYF. For the CDR3, the DNA is TGTGCCAGTAGTATAGGAGCGGGGGGGCGGTTTAACATTCAGTACTTC.

The V gene is TRBV3-1 (or the pseudogene TRBV3-2), the J gene TRBJ2-3; 7 bases map to TRBD2. Germline lookup yields CDR1 LGHDT and CDR2 YNNKEL (reference sequence). This CDR3 is built from 13 residues. Germline trimming cut 8 bases from V and 1 base from J; bases unmatched to any gene: 3. The CDR3 DNA is TGTGCCAGCGGACTAGGACGCACAGATACGCAGTATTTT. It encodes CASGLGRTDTQYF.

V and J are TRBV5-3 and TRBJ2-7, with 7 bases matching TRBD1. TRBV5-3 belongs to the ORF category, with a function that is uncertain. Trimming cost V 5 bases and J 0 bases; bases outside gene matches: 5. CDR3 length equals 14 residues. The CDR3 is CARSRTGRSYEQYF. CDR3 DNA sequence: TGTGCCAGAAGTCGGACAGGACGCTCCTACGAGCAGTACTTC.

This chain uses TRBV27 with TRBJ2-5, with D unresolved. Trimming stripped 5 bases from V and 4 bases from J, with 8 bases between. The CDR3 sequence is 12 residues long. Germline lookup yields CDR1 MNHEY and CDR2 SMNVEV (reference sequence). In nucleotides, the CDR3 is TGTGCCAGCAGTCCCCGAGGAGAGACCCAGTACTTC. Translating it yields CASSPRGETQYF.

This clone was found once. An end of the junction differs from the germline gene, which may be a read error. The chain is built from TRBV7-2 and TRBJ2-2, with 10 positions matching TRBD2. The germline CDR1 and CDR2 sequences are SGHTA and FQGNSA. The CDR3 has 15 amino acids. The CDR3 sequence: CASSIAGGTGGELFF. CDR3 nucleotide sequence: TGTGCCAGCAGCATAGCGGGGGGCACCGGCGGGGAGCTGTTTTTT.

CDR3 sequence reads: CASSPTGFYNEQFF. CDR3 in DNA: TGTGCCAGCTCACCGACGGGATTCTACAATGAGCAGTTCTTC. The rearrangement uses TRBV18 and TRBJ2-1; D is perhaps TRBD2 (5 bases). The CDR3 consists of 14 residues. Germline CDR1 and CDR2: KGHSH and LQKENI. V was trimmed by 3 bases and J by 3 bases, leaving 9 bases between them.

The chain employs TRBV11-3 and TRBJ2-1; 10 bases map to TRBD2. Trimming removed 5 bases from V and 6 bases from J; junction bases left unmatched: 7. The CDR3 runs 15 residues. CDR1 SGHNT and CDR2 YENEEA come from the germline V gene. CDR3 nucleotides: TGTGCCAGCAGCCCTACCAGCGGGGGGGCCAATGAGCAGTTCTTC. Translation: CASSPTSGGANEQFF.

V is TRBV7-2 and J is TRBJ1-1; a possible D gene is TRBD1 (5 bases). Germline CDR1 SGHTA, CDR2 FQGNSA. This CDR3 contains 16 residues. With 4 bases removed from V and 1 base from J, the gap between germline ends came to 16 bases. CDR3 loop: CASSYATRGGNTEAFF. As DNA, the CDR3 is TGTGCCAGCAGCTATGCAACAAGGGGAGGGAACACTGAAGCTTTCTTT.

This clone came up once. The chain recombines TRBV4-2 with TRBJ2-1, with TRBD2 identical over 11 bases. Germline loops: CDR1 LGHNA, CDR2 YNFKEQ. The CDR3 loop spans 16 amino acids. J gave up 10 bases and V 0 bases, and 8 bases lay outside the gene matches. The CDR3 is CASSQEGTSGRGEQFF. The CDR3 DNA reads as TGTGCCAGCAGCCAAGAAGGAACTAGCGGGAGAGGGGAGCAGTTCTTC.

J is TRBJ1-1 and V is TRBV27; D unclear. CDR1 and CDR2 (germline): MNHEY, SMNVEV (reference sequence). V was shortened by 7 bases and J by 0 bases, with 9 bases between the two germline ends. There are 13 residues in the CDR3. CDR3 nucleotides: TGTGCCAGCACAGAAGGGATGAACACTGAAGCTTTCTTT. Translated, it gives CASTEGMNTEAFF.

This rearrangement joins TRBV5-1 to TRBJ2-2; 8 bases are shared with TRBD2. V dropped 2 bases and J dropped 8; count of bases not matched to a gene: 8. Germline CDR1 SGHRS, CDR2 YFSETQ. The CDR3 spans 15 residues. The CDR3 loop is CASSFSGDERGELFF. CDR3 bases: TGCGCCAGCAGCTTTAGCGGGGACGAACGTGGGGAGCTGTTTTTT. Together with reference TRBV5-1 and TRBJ2-2, the CDR3 gives the full variable domain: KAGVTQTPRYLIKTRGQQVTLSCSPISGHRSVSWYQQTPGQGLQFLFEYFSETQRNKGNFPGRFSGRQFSNSRSEMNVSTLELGDSALYLCASSFSGDERGELFFGEGSRLTVL.

This clone has a single count. The chain is built from TRBV24-1 and TRBJ2-1, with D tentatively TRBD2 (5 bases). From germline, CDR1 is KGHDR and CDR2 SFDVKD. Trimming removed 3 bases at V and 3 bases at J, with 17 bases between. CDR3 length equals 17 residues. The CDR3 protein is CATSDQNTRSIYNEQFF. Here the CDR3 DNA reads TGTGCCACCAGTGATCAAAACACTAGATCGATCTACAATGAGCAGTTCTTC.

The chain employs TRBV15 and TRBJ1-1; no definite D call. Trimming took off 6 bases at V and 2 bases at J, with 4 bases between the two ends. CDR1 and CDR2 from the germline V gene are LNHNV and YYDKDF (reference sequence). This CDR3 is 11 amino acids long. The CDR3 nucleotides read TGTGCCACCAGGGGTAACACTGAAGCTTTCTTT. Its protein product is CATRGNTEAFF.

V and J are TRBV7-9 and TRBJ1-1, with D possibly matching TRBD1 (5 bases). Germline V gene sequence: CDR1 SEHNR, CDR2 FQNEAQ (reference sequence). V was shortened by 3 bases and J by 4 bases, with 9 bases between the two germline ends. The CDR3 spans 13 residues. The CDR3 DNA sequence: TGTGCCAGCAGCTTCCCGGGGGGCACTGAAGCTTTCTTT. Translation gives CASSFPGGTEAFF. The full variable domain, rest sourced from reference TRBV7-9 and TRBJ1-1, is DTGVSQNPRHKITKRGQNVTFRCDPISEHNRLYWYRQTLGQGPEFLTYFQNEAQLEKSRLLSDRFSAERPKGSFSTLEIQRTEQGDSAMYLCASSFPGGTEAFFGQGTRLTVV.

The chain is built from TRBV9 and TRBJ1-5; perhaps TRBD1 as D (5 bases). The V gene's germline CDR1 is SGDLS and CDR2 YYNGEE. This CDR3 contains 14 residues. V lost 3 bases to trimming and J lost 2 bases, with 9 bases between them. CDR3 residues: CASSAGGGNQPQHF. In DNA form, the CDR3 reads TGTGCCAGCAGCGCTGGGGGGGGCAATCAGCCCCAGCATTTT. The full variable domain, in which reference TRBV9 and TRBJ1-5 provide the parts outside the CDR3, is DSGVTQTPKHLITATGQRVTLRCSPRSGDLSVYWYQQSLDQGLQFLIQYYNGEERAKGNILERFSAQQFPDLHSELNLSSLELGDSALYFCASSAGGGNQPQHFGDGTRLSIL.

This chain uses TRBV7-9 with TRBJ1-1, with D possibly TRBD1 on 6 matching bases. Deletions cut 5 bases from V and 4 bases from J, with 20 bases between. Germline V lookup: CDR1 SEHNR, CDR2 FQNEAQ (reference sequence). CDR3 length: 16 residues. The CDR3 nucleotides are TGTGCCAGCAGCCAGCGAGGGGGGCCTCTGTTCACTGAAGCTTTCTTT. Its protein is CASSQRGGPLFTEAFF. Complete variable domain (other parts from reference TRBV7-9 and TRBJ1-1): DTGVSQNPRHKITKRGQNVTFRCDPISEHNRLYWYRQTLGQGPEFLTYFQNEAQLEKSRLLSDRFSAERPKGSFSTLEIQRTEQGDSAMYLCASSQRGGPLFTEAFFGQGTRLTVV.

This chain joins TRBV19 and TRBJ2-7; 7 positions agree with TRBD2. Germline CDR1 reads LNHDA; CDR2 reads SQIVND (reference sequence). The junction had 14 bases not matched to a gene; V was cut back by 6 bases and J by 6 bases. This CDR3 is built from 15 residues. This CDR3 reads CASSHTRDYETEQYF. The CDR3 DNA is TGTGCCAGTAGCCATACCCGGGACTACGAGACCGAGCAGTACTTC. Together with reference TRBV19 and TRBJ2-7, the CDR3 gives the full variable domain: DGGITQSPKYLFRKEGQNVTLSCEQNLNHDAMYWYRQDPGQGLRLIYYSQIVNDFQKGDIAEGYSVSREKKESFPLTVTSAQKNPTAFYLCASSHTRDYETEQYFGPGTRLTVT.

The gene calls are TRBV4-3 and TRBJ2-3; TRBD2 matches 10 bases. V lost 1 base, J lost 4 bases, and 11 bases stayed unmatched. CDR1 and CDR2 (germline): LGHNA, YSLEER. This CDR3 comprises 18 residues. CDR3 nucleotide sequence: TGCGCCAGCAGCCAAGTTTGGTCACTAGCGGGATGGGCAGATACGCAGTATTTT. It yields the protein CASSQVWSLAGWADTQYF.

The rearrangement joins TRBV10-1 to TRBJ2-3, with D hard to call. The CDR3 has 14 residues. Germline V lookup: CDR1 WNHNN, CDR2 SYGVQD (reference sequence). Trimming cost V 3 bases and J 5 bases, with 12 bases left between them. The CDR3: CASSDHSAGDTQYF. DNA for the CDR3: TGCGCCAGCAGTGACCACTCTGCAGGAGATACGCAGTATTTT.

The rearrangement links TRBV7-6 to TRBJ2-3; weak D call: TRBD2 (6 bases). The CDR3 covers 14 residues. V lost 5 bases, J lost 0 bases, and 9 bases lay in between. Germline V gene sequence: CDR1 SGHVS, CDR2 FNYEAQ. For the CDR3, the DNA is TGTGCCAGCAGCCCCGGGACTAGCACAGATACGCAGTATTTT. It translates to CASSPGTSTDTQYF.

Of note for this clone: Other DNA sequences in the sample encode the same CDR3. The chain couples TRBV9 to TRBJ1-2; D remains unclear. This CDR3 is 13 amino acids long. V was pared by 0 bases and J by 2 bases, with 5 bases between. Germline V gives CDR1 SGDLS, CDR2 YYNGEE. The CDR3 DNA is TGTGCCAGCAGCGTAGGCCAGAACTATGGCTACACCTTC. It specifies CASSVGQNYGYTF. Variable domain in full (rest from reference TRBV9 and TRBJ1-2): DSGVTQTPKHLITATGQRVTLRCSPRSGDLSVYWYQQSLDQGLQFLIQYYNGEERAKGNILERFSAQQFPDLHSELNLSSLELGDSALYFCASSVGQNYGYTFGSGTRLTVV.

J is TRBJ2-7 and V is TRBV25-1; TRBD1 matches at 7 bases. Germline CDR1 and CDR2: MGHDK and SYGVNS. The V and J ends lost 1 base and 3 bases, in that order; junction bases with no gene match: 3. CDR3 length: 14 amino acids. CDR3 in amino acids: CASSEWGQHYEQYF. In nucleotides, the CDR3 is TGTGCCAGCAGTGAATGGGGACAGCACTACGAGCAGTACTTC.

The rearrangement uses TRBV18 and TRBJ1-2; D ambiguous. Trimming removed 4 bases at V and 2 bases at J, with 11 bases between. This CDR3 is built from 14 residues. Germline loops: CDR1 KGHSH, CDR2 LQKENI. As DNA, the CDR3 is TGTGCCAGCTCACAAATCGACGGCAACTATGGCTACACCTTC. As protein: CASSQIDGNYGYTF.

V gene TRBV6-5 combines with J gene TRBJ1-5, with 7 bases identical to TRBD1. The CDR3 extends over 14 amino acids. Losses at the gene ends were 6 bases for V and 4 bases for J; bases not matched to a gene: 6. Germline V CDR1 and CDR2: MNHEY, SVGAGI. The CDR3 sequence is CASRETGKNQPQHF. CDR3 DNA sequence: TGTGCCAGCAGGGAGACAGGGAAGAATCAGCCCCAGCATTTT.

The chain couples TRBV28 to TRBJ2-5; 10 bases match TRBD1. Losses at the gene ends were 6 bases for V and 4 bases for J; bases not matched to a gene: 11. The length of the CDR3 is 16 residues. Germline CDR1 reads MDHEN; CDR2 reads SYDVKM. The CDR3, as DNA: TGTGCCAGCAGGCTAATCCGGGACAGGGGACCAGAGACCCAGTACTTC. Translated, it gives CASRLIRDRGPETQYF.

The chain has TRBV6-2 or TRBV6-3 and TRBJ1-1; a possible D gene is TRBD1 (5 bases). The V gene's germline CDR1 is MNHEY and CDR2 SVGEGT. V was pared by 2 bases and J by 1 base, with 8 bases between. This CDR3 spans 14 amino acids. CDR3 DNA: TGTGCCAGCAGTTACCAGGGCTCGAACACTGAAGCTTTCTTT. Translating gives CASSYQGSNTEAFF.

The chain is built from TRBV5-1 and TRBJ2-7, with D possibly matching TRBD1 (6 bases). Germline CDR1 reads SGHRS; CDR2 reads YFSETQ. The CDR3 sequence is 14 residues long. Trimming took 4 bases from V and 5 from J, leaving 16 bases between them. The CDR3 DNA sequence: TGCGCCAGCAGCCTTAACCAGGGGTTACACGAGCAGTACTTC. It yields the protein CASSLNQGLHEQYF.

This chain links TRBV6-5 with TRBJ1-5; TRBD1 agrees at 9 bases. Germline V lookup: CDR1 MNHEY, CDR2 SVGAGI. This CDR3 comprises 14 residues. The V gene end was trimmed by 6 bases and the J gene end by 4 bases; junction bases not matched to a gene: 4. The CDR3: CASRTGGLNQPQHF. Written as DNA, the CDR3 is TGTGCCAGCAGGACAGGGGGTCTTAATCAGCCCCAGCATTTT.